This section outlines one T cell receptor (beta chain) sequence together with its context. The target of this receptor is not known. No base quality values were provided; no much bigger clone lies one nucleotide off. The sample belongs to a study of T cells in localized non-small cell lung cancer (dated by TCRdb to the early 2020s). Regarding the study in general: T cell repertoires of 200 to 250 early-stage NSCLC patients were analyzed, with tumors being compared against uninvolved tumor-adjacent lungs. Of the NSCLC patients, roughly 130 were male and some 97 were female, and the mean age was around 70 years. The cohort comprised roughly 240 treatment-naïve NSCLC patients with resected, localized lung tumors.

The paper's findings and limits, for the study overall: Longer overall survival was associated with higher blood T cell density, whereas shorter survival was associated with higher adjacent-lung clonality. The highest T cell clonality was observed in uninvolved tumor-adjacent lung, where clonality exceeded that of tumor, suggesting that antigenic responses were more focused in uninvolved tumor-adjacent lung. Because the study design was exploratory, TCR variables were selected using unadjusted p-values without false-discovery rate correction. Of the top 100 tumor clones, a median of approximately 60 were detected in paired uninvolved adjacent lung; 28 were also among that lung's top 100. Because multi-region tumor sequencing was not performed, intratumor heterogeneity could not be ruled out.

TCR beta CDR3 regions were sequenced from DNA using the immunoSEQ Assay. The original pipeline was this. T cell density was computed as TCR beta template counts normalized to usable DNA estimated by amplifying housekeeping genes. Richness was estimated with the preseqR package, extrapolating to 400,000 templates for PBMC samples and 120,000 templates for tissue samples. Clonality was defined by subtracting Pielou's evenness from one. Differential abundance testing on productive amino-acid clonotypes, with a minimum total count of 5 and an alpha of 0.1, was used to identify tissue-enriched TCRs. The Jaccard Index and the Morisita Overlap Index were used to quantify repertoire overlap between compartments. GLIPH grouped TCR beta CDR3s together with public tetramer-defined viral CDR3s, and a viral motif had to include at least three viral sequences and show V-gene enrichment. Held by TCRdb, this immuneACCESS table contains in-frame sequences only and omits some clones. Under half of the omission traces to an unresolved V gene where checked; the cause of the rest is unknown. Clone size and the V and J calls come from that table; the DNA yielded D and trimming. The sample table holds under 20,000 clones, of which 80% to 90% were seen once. In total, the top ten clones hold 25% to 30% of the sample.

At diagnosis, tumor, uninvolved tumor-adjacent lung and peripheral blood were collected and then preserved as a mix of FFPE and fresh-frozen material. For TCR repertoire profiling, the blood samples were analyzed as peripheral blood mononuclear cells. The TCR sequence derives from a male donor at least 60 years old with stage II lung adenocarcinoma. Specimen: peripheral blood mononuclear cells, collected before any cancer treatment.

The bases are TGTGCCAGCAGTTCAGTAAGGGGATCTGGAAACACCATATATTTT. Its protein product is CASSSVRGSGNTIYF. The chain is assembled from TRBV6-5 and TRBJ1-3, with a tentative D gene TRBD1 over 5 matching bases. Trimming takes 4 bases from V and 1 base from J, and the germline ends sit 11 bases apart. From a lookup of the germline V gene, CDR1 and CDR2 are MNHEY and SVGAGI. The CDR3 spans 15 residues, from the cysteine through the phenylalanine. Only CDR3 DNA is held: 45 bases, read in frame from base 1.